A single sample gave rise to the 16 T cell receptor beta chains below, sequenced in a study of shared clonotypes between healthy human individuals. The protocol was immunoSEQ multiplex PCR, while the TCRdb copy is restricted to in-frame clones and leaves out a portion. The sample yields some 500,000 clones, 95% to 97% seen once. Material: naive CD4+ T cells sorted from blood. Subset noted: CD45RA+ positively selected. The receptors come from a woman aged 30 to 39 in good health.

The genes are TRBV6-1 and TRBJ2-3; possibly TRBD1 for D (8 bases). Trimming removed 5 bases at V and 1 base at J, with 10 bases between. Per the germline V gene, CDR1 is MNHNS and CDR2 is SASEGT. This CDR3 has 14 residues. This CDR3 is CASSTGGGTDTQYF. CDR3 DNA: TGTGCCAGCAGTACAGGGGGGGGCACAGATACGCAGTATTTT.

The chain employs TRBV28 and TRBJ2-5; TRBD2 matches 9 bases. V shed 2 bases and J 5 bases; nucleotides not matched to a gene: 6. This CDR3 is built from 15 residues. Germline V gene sequence: CDR1 MDHEN, CDR2 SYDVKM. The CDR3 bases are TGTGCCAGCAGTTTACCCGGGACTAGCAGGGAGACCCAGTACTTC. Translation: CASSLPGTSRETQYF.

The V gene is TRBV7-9, the J gene TRBJ2-1; 10 bases agree with TRBD2. This CDR3 region has 18 residues. V lost 5 bases and J lost 10; bases outside the gene matches: 20. Germline CDR1 and CDR2: SEHNR and FQNEAQ (reference sequence). CDR3 loop: CASSVIRDSGLAAHEQFF. The CDR3 DNA reads TGTGCCAGCAGCGTAATCCGGGACTCAGGACTAGCGGCGCACGAGCAGTTCTTC.

V is TRBV10-3 and J is TRBJ2-7; 11 bases map to TRBD2. CDR1 and CDR2 from the germline V gene are ENHRY and SYGVKD. This CDR3 region has 15 residues. Trimming took 5 bases from V and 0 from J; bases not matched to a gene: 3. The CDR3 spells CAISSGTSGSYEQYF. The CDR3 bases are TGTGCCATCAGTTCCGGGACTAGCGGCTCCTACGAGCAGTACTTC.

Details on this clone: Within the sample, other DNA sequences also encode this same CDR3. The chain has TRBV10-3 and TRBJ2-7, with TRBD1 matching 7 bases. Looked up from germline, CDR1 is ENHRY and CDR2 is SYGVKD. The V and J ends lost 8 bases and 3 bases, in that order; junction bases with no gene match: 1. CDR3 length equals 11 residues. The CDR3 here is CAIGQVYEQYF. The CDR3, as DNA: TGTGCCATCGGACAGGTCTACGAGCAGTACTTC.

This clone has just a few counts. This chain links TRBV29-1 with TRBJ1-5, with 7 bases identical to TRBD1. V shed 6 bases and J 9 bases; nucleotides not matched to a gene: 8. The CDR3 runs to 12 residues. Germline V CDR1 and CDR2: SQVTM, ANQGSEA. CDR3 in DNA: TGCAGCGTAGAACAGGGGCCACCGCCCCAGCATTTT. This translates into CSVEQGPPPQHF.

CDR3 sequence reads: CASSYPERVSSTEAFF. DNA of the CDR3: TGTGCCAGCAGTTATCCCGAGAGGGTGTCAAGCACTGAAGCTTTCTTT. The chain recombines TRBV6-6 with TRBJ1-1, with no clear D. Trimming took off 3 bases at V and 4 bases at J, with 18 bases between the two ends. Germline V CDR1 and CDR2: MNHNY, SVGAGI (reference sequence). The CDR3 is made up of 16 amino acids.

J is TRBJ2-7 and V is TRBV4-2; 11 bases match TRBD2. Germline lookup yields CDR1 LGHNA and CDR2 YNFKEQ. CDR3 size: 17 residues. The ends lost 4 bases at V and 0 bases at J; junction bases unmatched: 8. The CDR3 nucleotides read TGTGCCAGCAGCCCAGAGGGACTAGCGGCAAGCTCCTACGAGCAGTACTTC. Amino acids: CASSPEGLAASSYEQYF.

Only one count was recorded for this clone. V is TRBV18 and J is TRBJ2-5, with 9 bases that match TRBD1. Germline CDR1 KGHSH, CDR2 LQKENI. After removal of 5 bases from V and 2 bases from J, the junction contained 9 bases not matched to a gene. CDR3 size: 16 residues. The CDR3 coding sequence is TGTGCCAGCTCATCAAACTCCGGGACAGGGCAAGAGACCCAGTACTTC. It is translated as CASSSNSGTGQETQYF.

The chain combines TRBV7-2 with TRBJ2-5; TRBD2 aligns across 11 bases. CDR1 SGHTA and CDR2 FQGNSA come from the germline V gene. The CDR3 spans 21 residues. The trim removed 0 bases at V and 2 bases at J, leaving 17 bases unmatched. Written as DNA, the CDR3 is TGTGCCAGCAGCTTAGCAGGGGTGGCTAGCGGGAGGCACATCTCACAAGAGACCCAGTACTTC. Translated, it gives CASSLAGVASGRHISQETQYF.

The chain employs TRBV2 and TRBJ2-7, with 9 bases that match TRBD2. CDR3 length: 15 amino acids. Trimming removed 5 bases from V and 5 bases from J; junction bases left unmatched: 10. Germline assignment: CDR1 SNHLY and CDR2 FYNNEI. CDR3 coding DNA: TGTGCCAGCAGTATATTTAGCGGGAGTGAGGACGAGCAGTACTTC. Its translation is CASSIFSGSEDEQYF.

This sequence joins TRBV27 and TRBJ1-1, with 7 positions matching TRBD1. The V segment lost 4 bases and the J segment 4 bases; nucleotides outside the gene matches: 6. Germline V gives CDR1 MNHEY, CDR2 SMNVEV (reference sequence). The CDR3 contains 14 residues. CDR3 bases: TGTGCCAGCAGTTCTGCAGGGGGGGTCACTGAAGCTTTCTTT. Its translation is CASSSAGGVTEAFF.

V is TRBV27 and J is TRBJ1-5; TRBD1 is a possible D gene (6 bases). The CDR3 totals 16 residues. The V end was cut by 5 bases, the J end by 7 bases, with 21 bases between. Germline loops: CDR1 MNHEY, CDR2 SMNVEV (reference sequence). The CDR3 protein is CASSPARTAGRQPQHF. The CDR3 region has the DNA TGTGCCAGCAGTCCAGCTCGGACAGCCGGCCGGCAGCCCCAGCATTTT.

The V call is TRBV6-6, the J call TRBJ2-7; the match to TRBD1 covers 8 bases. This CDR3 is built from 12 residues. Germline CDR1 MNHNY, CDR2 SVGAGI (reference sequence). Trimming cost V 6 bases and J 7 bases; bases outside gene matches: 5. DNA for the CDR3: TGTGCCAGCAGGAATTACAGGGGGGAGCAGTACTTC. Translated, it gives CASRNYRGEQYF.

Comments on this clone: This CDR3 is also generated by other DNA sequences in the sample. The chain recombines TRBV7-9 with TRBJ1-1; D gene ambiguous. The CDR3 has 14 residues. Germline-derived CDR1 and CDR2 are SEHNR and FQNEAQ (reference sequence). With 2 bases removed from V and 2 bases from J, the gap between germline ends came to 9 bases. Here the CDR3 DNA reads TGTGCCAGCAGCTTAAATGGGCTAAACACTGAAGCTTTCTTT. It specifies CASSLNGLNTEAFF.

This chain connects TRBV5-1 to TRBJ2-6, with TRBD2 as a possible D gene (5 bases). CDR3 size: 16 residues. CDR1 SGHRS and CDR2 YFSETQ come from the germline V gene. V shed 4 bases and J shed 4 bases, with 15 bases lying between them. The CDR3 DNA sequence: TGCGCCAGCAGCCTGGAGGTTCGTGGGGGGGCCAACGTCCTGACTTTC. Protein sequence: CASSLEVRGGANVLTF.